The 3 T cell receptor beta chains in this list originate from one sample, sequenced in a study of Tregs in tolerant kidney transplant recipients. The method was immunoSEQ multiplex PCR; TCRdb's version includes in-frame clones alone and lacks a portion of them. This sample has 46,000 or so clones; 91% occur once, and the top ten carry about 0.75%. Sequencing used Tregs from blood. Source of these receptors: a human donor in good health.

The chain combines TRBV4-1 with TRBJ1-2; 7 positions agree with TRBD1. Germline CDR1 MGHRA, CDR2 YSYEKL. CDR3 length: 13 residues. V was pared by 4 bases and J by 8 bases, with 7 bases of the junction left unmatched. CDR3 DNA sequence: TGCGCCAGCAGCCTAACCCAGGGGGGGGGCTACACCTTC. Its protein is CASSLTQGGGYTF.

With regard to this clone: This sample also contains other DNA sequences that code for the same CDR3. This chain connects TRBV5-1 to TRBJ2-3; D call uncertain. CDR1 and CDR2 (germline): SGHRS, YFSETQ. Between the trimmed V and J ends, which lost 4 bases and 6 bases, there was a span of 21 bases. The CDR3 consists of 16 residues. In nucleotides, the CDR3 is TGCGCCAGCAGCCGCACCTCCCGGGCCTTCAAGGATACGCAGTATTTT. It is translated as CASSRTSRAFKDTQYF.

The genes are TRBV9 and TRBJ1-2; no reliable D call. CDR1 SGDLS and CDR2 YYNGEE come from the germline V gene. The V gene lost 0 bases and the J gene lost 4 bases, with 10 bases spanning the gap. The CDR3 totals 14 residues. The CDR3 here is CASSVGQSLYGYTF. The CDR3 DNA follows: TGTGCCAGCAGCGTAGGACAAAGTCTCTATGGCTACACCTTC.